This T cell receptor (beta chain) was obtained from a study of T cell responses to AZD1222 COVID-19 vaccine (dated by TCRdb to the early 2020s). A note on the overall study: TCR sequencing was performed for 230 to 250 trial participants, of whom around 210 were given two doses of AZD1222 and around 26 were given two doses of MenACWY control vaccine. Trial participants were enrolled by age into 18-55, 56-69 and 70-plus year subgroups, with 148, 28 and 57 TCR-sequenced participants respectively.

The V and J ends are trimmed by 5 bases and 2 bases, leaving 10 bases between them. From its cysteine to its phenylalanine, the CDR3 spans 14 amino acids. Only CDR3 DNA is held: 42 bases, read in frame from base 1. Sequences SNHLY (CDR1) and FYNNEI (CDR2) are obtained from the germline V gene. With respect to this clone: This clone's antigen is unknown. Within one base of it there is no much larger clone, and no base qualities were kept.

The CDR3 regions of human TCRbeta chains were analyzed by immunosequencing. Per the authors' processing: TCRs in the repertoires were compared against a reference library of SARS-CoV-2-specific TCRs that had been generated with the MIRA antigen-specificity platform. Breadth was defined as the fraction of unique TCRs that were SARS-CoV-2-associated, and depth was defined as the fraction of total T cells that were SARS-CoV-2-associated. Using the MIRA data, each spike-specific TCR was mapped to the spike region that the TCR reacts to and placed in a CD4 or CD8 class. Log10-transformed breadth and depth values were compared by one-way ANOVA with Sidak's multiple comparisons tests. In its TCRdb copy, this immuneACCESS table keeps in-frame sequences only and misses some clones. Where compared with another copy, unresolved V genes explain less than half of these, and the others have no known cause. V and J calls and clone size are those listed in that table; D and trimming were worked out from the DNA. For this sample the table gives roughly 25,000 clones, of which approximately 90% were detected only once. The ten largest clones represent 6% to 8% of the sample.

The research as a whole found: Participants were mostly white British and included more females than males, and it was suggested by the authors that clonal diversity may have been underestimated. Nearly half of unique spike-specific TCRs reportedly recognized epitopes outside regions mutated in the B.1.351 and B.1.1.7 variants. The 56-69-year group was small, and its depth increase did not reach significance, likely because of low power. Spike-specific TCR breadth and depth rose significantly after two AZD1222 doses compared with day 0 and with MenACWY recipients. The vaccine-associated CD4 TCRs covered the entire spike protein, and the dominant responses fell in regions 160-218 and 743-854. No day 14 peak-response samples were available, so repertoires were characterized only after the peak T cell response. Only five or six AZD1222 recipients were SARS-CoV-2 seropositive at baseline, limiting conclusions about previously exposed vaccinees.

In the paper's terms, the time point label means: about 28 days (+/-7) after the second vaccine dose. Because spike-specific TCR depth and breadth did not differ between the two schedules, AZD1222 recipients who got a second dose at roughly 4 weeks were pooled with those who got a second dose at roughly 12 weeks. Samples from vaccinated people were obtained from the UK trials COV001 and COV002, which included a single-blind randomized controlled phase 2/3 trial of AZD1222 (ChAdOx1 nCoV-19) in healthy adults. For TCRbeta chain sequencing, PBMC samples from trial participants were taken at day 0 and at day 28 after the second dose.

This sequence uses TRBV2 and TRBJ1-5; no D gene can be assigned with confidence. The origin of this receptor is an adult who received the AZD1222 COVID-19 vaccine. The material sequenced was peripheral blood, taken 28 days after the second AZD1222 dose. The encoded CDR3 is CASSNARGNQPQHF. The DNA sequence is TGTGCCAGCAGTAACGCTAGGGGCAATCAGCCCCAGCATTTT.